This T cell receptor (beta chain) appears in the sequencing data of a study of blood T cell repertoires in COVID-19. The overall study: The United States, Italy and Spain supplied acute and convalescent COVID-19 samples. In each case, the material was cDNA or gDNA derived from T cells, B-cell-depleted T cells, or PBMCs.

Original data processing: The assay estimated nucleated cells by amplifying reference gene primers. Data came from immunoSEQ multiplex PCR; TCRdb stores just in-frame clones and leaves some out. V and J calls and clone size follow that table, whereas D and trimming were derived from the DNA. This repertoire shows under 70,000 clones, around three quarters found once; its top ten account for roughly a tenth. Looked up from germline, CDR1 is MRHNA and CDR2 is SNTAGT. This CDR3 has 15 amino acids. Germline trimming cut 7 bases from V and 6 bases from J; bases unmatched to any gene: 12. The genes are TRBV6-4 and TRBJ2-7; the match to TRBD2 covers 10 bases. Sequences were obtained from peripheral blood. This sequence originates from a human donor in a cohort sampled during active COVID-19. CDR3 nucleotides: TGTGCCAGCACCCTTATAGCGGGAGGAGTATGCGAGCAGTACTTC. This sequence encodes CASTLIAGGVCEQYF.